These 26 T cell receptor beta chains were all obtained from the same sample, sequenced in a study of T-cell reconstitution after alpha-beta-depleted transplantation in children. Preparation of the TCRbeta library used unique molecular identifiers. TCRdb re-called the PCR reads with MiXCR, one entry per CDR3 protein. The top ten hold around 2% of the sample, which has around 440,000 distinct CDR3 sequences, 10% seen once. Sequencing was performed on PBMCs, taken before TCRalphabeta/CD19-depleted stem cell transplant. The receptors come from a child under 10 years old with inherited bone marrow failure, due to receive a stem cell transplant.

This clonotype was observed many times. The chain has TRBV5-5 and TRBJ2-3; D might be TRBD2 (5 bases). The CDR3 runs 13 residues. Trimming took off 2 bases at V and 7 bases at J, with 11 bases between the two ends. Germline assignment: CDR1 SGHKS and CDR2 YYEKEE (reference sequence). The CDR3, as DNA: TGTGCCAGCAGCTTCACGGGGTCACATACGCAGTATTTT. Its translation is CASSFTGSHTQYF. The variable domain in full, with the rest retrieved from reference TRBV5-5 and TRBJ2-3, is DAGVTQSPTHLIKTRGQQVTLRCSPISGHKSVSWYQQVLGQGPQFIFQYYEKEERGRGNFPDRFSARQFPNYSSELNVNALLLGDSALYLCASSFTGSHTQYFGPGTRLTVL.

Concerning this clonotype: A much bigger clone sits one base away, suggesting this may be a read error. The chain joins TRBV5-1 to TRBJ2-2, with 7 bases matching TRBD2. Per the germline V gene, CDR1 is SGHRS and CDR2 is YFSETQ. The CDR3 extends over 15 amino acids. CDR3: CASSWEGRSTGDLFF. The CDR3 DNA reads as TGCGCCAGCAGCTGGGAGGGGAGGAGCACCGGGGACCTGTTTTTT.

This clonotype was detected many times. The chain has TRBV7-9 and TRBJ1-3; TRBD1 aligns across 7 bases. This CDR3 spans 15 amino acids. Trimming took 3 bases from V and 6 from J; bases not matched to a gene: 8. Per the germline V gene, CDR1 is SEHNR and CDR2 is FQNEAQ (reference sequence). The CDR3 spells CASSLGQNYVNTIYF. CDR3 bases: TGTGCCAGCAGCTTGGGACAGAACTACGTAAACACCATATATTTT.

The rearrangement joins TRBV7-2 to TRBJ1-2, with D possibly being TRBD1 (5 bases). The germline V gene has CDR1 SGHTA and CDR2 FQGNSA. Trimming took off 1 base at V and 8 bases at J, with 11 bases between the two ends. The CDR3 has 13 amino acids. The CDR3 coding sequence is TGTGCCAGCAGCTTAGTACGCAGGGACGGCTACACCTTC. As protein: CASSLVRRDGYTF.

This clonotype was seen repeatedly, ten times or more. This chain joins TRBV5-5 and TRBJ2-3; D uncertain. The germline V gene has CDR1 SGHKS and CDR2 YYEKEE (reference sequence). V dropped 4 bases and J dropped 5 bases, with 5 bases sitting between them. The CDR3 totals 11 residues. In nucleotides, the CDR3 is TGTGCCAGCAGCCCCCTAGATACGCAGTATTTT. Amino acids: CASSPLDTQYF.

This clonotype appeared many times. The J gene is TRBJ2-7, the V gene TRBV27; TRBD1 agrees at 7 bases. Trimming cost V 4 bases and J 4 bases; bases outside gene matches: 7. The germline V gene encodes CDR1 MNHEY and CDR2 SMNVEV (reference sequence). This CDR3 has 14 amino acids. CDR3 in amino acids: CASSSGTDIYEQYF. The DNA for the CDR3 is TGTGCCAGCAGTTCTGGGACAGATATTTACGAGCAGTACTTC.

The chain links TRBV20-1 to TRBJ1-1; D ambiguous. The length of the CDR3 is 11 residues. The V end lost 0 bases, the J end lost 4 bases, and 3 bases lay between the germline ends. From germline, CDR1 is DFQATT and CDR2 SNEGSKA (reference sequence). The CDR3 nucleotides read TGCAGTGCTAGAGACCCCACTGAAGCTTTCTTT. It codes for CSARDPTEAFF.

This clonotype was recorded at least ten times. The chain uses TRBV7-9 and TRBJ2-1, with 10 bases identical to TRBD2. The CDR3 spans 15 residues. The J segment lost 3 bases and the V segment lost 3 bases, leaving 2 bases of the junction unmatched. Looked up from germline, CDR1 is SEHNR and CDR2 is FQNEAQ (reference sequence). The CDR3, as DNA: TGTGCCAGCAGCTTTGCTAGCGGGAGCTACAATGAGCAGTTCTTC. Protein sequence: CASSFASGSYNEQFF.

In this sample, this clonotype turned up a few times. This chain links TRBV2 with TRBJ2-5; no definite D call. CDR3 length: 14 amino acids. Trimming cost V 2 bases and J 2 bases, with 9 bases left between them. Germline lookup yields CDR1 SNHLY and CDR2 FYNNEI. CDR3 sequence reads: CASSEIEIQETQYF. For the CDR3, the DNA is TGTGCCAGCAGTGAAATCGAGATACAAGAGACCCAGTACTTC.

This clonotype was observed many times. The J gene is TRBJ2-4, the V gene TRBV29-1, with D perhaps TRBD2 (5 bases). The germline CDR1 and CDR2 sequences are SQVTM and ANQGSEA. V was pared by 4 bases and J by 8 bases, with 18 bases between. The CDR3 extends over 14 amino acids. CDR3 sequence: CSVVSGPSRDIQYF. The CDR3 DNA reads as TGCAGCGTTGTATCAGGACCGTCGAGGGACATTCAGTACTTC. The full variable domain, its missing parts supplied by reference TRBV29-1 and TRBJ2-4, is SAVISQKPSRDICQRGTSLTIQCQVDSQVTMMFWYRQQPGQSLTLIATANQGSEATYESGFVIDKFPISRPNLTFSTLTVSNMSPEDSSIYLCSVVSGPSRDIQYFGAGTRLSVL.

This clonotype was detected ten times or more. This rearrangement joins TRBV4-3 to TRBJ1-1; D remains unclear. The CDR3 has 13 amino acids. V was clipped by 2 bases and J by 3 bases, with 7 bases between them. Per the germline V gene, CDR1 is LGHNA and CDR2 is YSLEER. The DNA for the CDR3 is TGCGCCAGCAGCCAAAGGGAGCACACTGAAGCTTTCTTT. It translates to CASSQREHTEAFF.

This clonotype has a count of ten or more. This chain joins TRBV15 and TRBJ1-3; 9 nucleotides match TRBD1. V was pared by 5 bases and J by 4 bases, with 6 bases of the junction left unmatched. CDR3 length: 15 amino acids. Germline V gene data show CDR1 as LNHNV and CDR2 as YYDKDF (reference sequence). The CDR3 region is CATSSTGGLGNTIYF. CDR3 nucleotides: TGTGCCACCAGCTCTACAGGGGGCTTAGGAAACACCATATATTTT.

The rearrangement uses TRBV4-3 and TRBJ2-1, with D unclear. V was shortened by 4 bases and J by 6 bases, with 13 bases between the two germline ends. Germline V gene lookup returns CDR1 LGHNA and CDR2 YSLEER. The CDR3 runs 14 residues. This CDR3 is CASSLRQTFNEQFF. CDR3 nucleotides: TGCGCCAGCAGCCTACGTCAGACTTTCAATGAGCAGTTCTTC.

This clonotype appeared many times. V and J are TRBV5-5 and TRBJ1-3, with D perhaps TRBD1 (6 bases). Germline V gene lookup returns CDR1 SGHKS and CDR2 YYEKEE (reference sequence). V lost 1 base and J 1 base, leaving 12 bases between the germline ends. There are 16 residues in the CDR3. CDR3 coding DNA: TGTGCCAGCAGCTTGCGGCCAACAGGGTCTGGAAACACCATATATTTT. It yields the protein CASSLRPTGSGNTIYF. Full variable domain (rest looked up from reference TRBV5-5 and TRBJ1-3): DAGVTQSPTHLIKTRGQQVTLRCSPISGHKSVSWYQQVLGQGPQFIFQYYEKEERGRGNFPDRFSARQFPNYSSELNVNALLLGDSALYLCASSLRPTGSGNTIYFGEGSWLTVV.

The sample holds many counts of this clonotype. The chain combines TRBV14 with TRBJ2-1; D is unclear. Trimming pared 0 bases from V and 12 bases from J, leaving 12 bases between. The CDR3 length is 13 residues. Per germline, CDR1 SGHDN and CDR2 FVKESK. The CDR3 spells CASSQDLFFGQFF. The CDR3 DNA is TGTGCCAGCAGCCAAGATCTTTTCTTTGGGCAGTTCTTC. The full variable domain, completed using reference TRBV14 and TRBJ2-1, is EAGVTQFPSHSVIEKGQTVTLRCDPISGHDNLYWYRRVMGKEIKFLLHFVKESKQDESGMPNNRFLAERTGGTYSTLKVQPAELEDSGVYFCASSQDLFFGQFFGPGTRLTVL.

This clonotype was counted ten times or more. The chain carries TRBV28 and TRBJ2-7; 9 nucleotides agree with TRBD1. The CDR3 loop spans 14 amino acids. Trimming took 2 bases from V and 6 from J; bases not matched to a gene: 5. Germline V gene lookup returns CDR1 MDHEN and CDR2 SYDVKM. The CDR3: CASSLTSTGGEQYF. CDR3 DNA sequence: TGTGCCAGCAGTTTAACGTCGACAGGGGGCGAGCAGTACTTC.

This clonotype has a count of ten or more. V is TRBV5-1 and J is TRBJ2-1, with 9 bases identical to TRBD2. Germline V gene sequence: CDR1 SGHRS, CDR2 YFSETQ. After removal of 1 base from V and 5 bases from J, the junction contained 4 bases not matched to a gene. CDR3 length equals 15 residues. CDR3 sequence reads: CASSLRLAADNEQFF. DNA for the CDR3: TGCGCCAGCAGCTTGCGACTAGCGGCCGACAATGAGCAGTTCTTC.

The sample holds many counts of this clonotype. CDR3: CASRKKGGPDTQYF. The DNA of the CDR3 is TGCGCCAGCAGGAAGAAGGGGGGCCCAGATACGCAGTATTTT. This sequence joins TRBV5-1 and TRBJ2-3; TRBD1 or TRBD2 may be the D gene (6 bases each). The ends were cut back, 5 bases at V and 4 bases at J, with 14 bases in the middle. Germline V gene lookup returns CDR1 SGHRS and CDR2 YFSETQ. The CDR3 totals 14 residues.

This clonotype was picked up many times. The genes are TRBV9 and TRBJ1-1; D remains ambiguous. CDR3 size: 14 residues. From germline, CDR1 is SGDLS and CDR2 YYNGEE. Trimming removed 1 base from V and 5 bases from J, with 12 bases in between. CDR3 region: CASSVLEPGTEAFF. In nucleotides, the CDR3 is TGTGCCAGCAGCGTATTAGAGCCGGGGACTGAAGCTTTCTTT.

A word on this clonotype: A clone one base away is much larger, so this may be a read error. The gene calls are TRBV6-2 or TRBV6-3 and TRBJ2-7, with D tentatively TRBD2 (5 bases). The CDR3 consists of 15 residues. The germline V gene encodes CDR1 MNHEY and CDR2 SVGEGT. V lost 7 bases, J lost 2 bases, and 18 bases lay in between. The CDR3 loop is CASNFVGISTYEQYF. CDR3 nucleotide sequence: TGTGCCAGCAACTTCGTCGGGATATCTACCTACGAGCAGTACTTC.

This clonotype was detected only a few times. V gene TRBV7-8 combines with J gene TRBJ2-3, with TRBD2 matching 7 bases. This CDR3 region has 16 residues. Germline V CDR1 and CDR2: SGHVS, FQNEAQ. The ends lost 1 base at V and 10 bases at J; junction bases unmatched: 14. For the CDR3, the DNA is TGTGCCAGCAGCTTAGTTGCGGGAGCCCCCCCCCCCGCGCAGTATTTT. This gives the protein CASSLVAGAPPPAQYF.

This clonotype was found many times. The chain combines TRBV5-1 with TRBJ2-2, with 7 bases lining up with TRBD2. The germline CDR1 and CDR2 sequences are SGHRS and YFSETQ. With 4 bases clipped from V and 7 bases from J, the junction kept 7 bases outside the gene matches. The CDR3 has 14 amino acids. CDR3 loop: CASSRETSYGELFF. The CDR3 coding sequence is TGCGCCAGCAGCCGGGAGACTAGCTACGGGGAGCTGTTTTTT.

This clonotype was detected ten times or more. The junction departs from the called germline gene at one end, perhaps through a read error. This sequence joins TRBV27 and TRBJ2-3; perhaps D is TRBD1 or TRBD2 (5 bases each). Germline lookup yields CDR1 MNHEY and CDR2 SMNVEV (reference sequence). This CDR3 has 11 residues. The CDR3 here is CASSLYGTEDF. The CDR3 DNA follows: TGTGCCAGCAGTTTGTACGGGACCGAGGATTTT.

The rearrangement uses TRBV5-6 and TRBJ2-5, with D possibly TRBD1 on 5 matching bases. Trimming pared 4 bases from V and 4 bases from J, leaving 17 bases between. This CDR3 region has 15 residues. Germline CDR1 SGHDT, CDR2 YYEEEE. The DNA of the CDR3 is TGTGCCAGCAGCCCACTGTCAGGGTTTGTAGAGACCCAGTACTTC. It translates to CASSPLSGFVETQYF.

This clonotype was picked up a small number of times. Here the CDR3 DNA reads TGTGCCAGCAGCCCGGCGACTTACAATGAGCAGTTCTTC. It yields the protein CASSPATYNEQFF. V is TRBV11-3 and J is TRBJ2-1; no reliable D call. The CDR3 is made up of 13 amino acids. V shed 5 bases and J shed 4 bases, with 9 bases lying between them. The germline V gene has CDR1 SGHNT and CDR2 YENEEA.

This clonotype turned up a few times. The gene calls are TRBV24-1 and TRBJ2-2, with 7 bases matching TRBD1. Germline loops: CDR1 KGHDR, CDR2 SFDVKD. The CDR3 has 16 amino acids. The junction had 2 bases not matched to a gene; V was cut back by 0 bases and J by 2 bases. This CDR3 reads CATSDLTGENTGELFF. The CDR3 DNA sequence: TGTGCCACCAGTGATTTGACAGGGGAAAACACCGGGGAGCTGTTTTTT.